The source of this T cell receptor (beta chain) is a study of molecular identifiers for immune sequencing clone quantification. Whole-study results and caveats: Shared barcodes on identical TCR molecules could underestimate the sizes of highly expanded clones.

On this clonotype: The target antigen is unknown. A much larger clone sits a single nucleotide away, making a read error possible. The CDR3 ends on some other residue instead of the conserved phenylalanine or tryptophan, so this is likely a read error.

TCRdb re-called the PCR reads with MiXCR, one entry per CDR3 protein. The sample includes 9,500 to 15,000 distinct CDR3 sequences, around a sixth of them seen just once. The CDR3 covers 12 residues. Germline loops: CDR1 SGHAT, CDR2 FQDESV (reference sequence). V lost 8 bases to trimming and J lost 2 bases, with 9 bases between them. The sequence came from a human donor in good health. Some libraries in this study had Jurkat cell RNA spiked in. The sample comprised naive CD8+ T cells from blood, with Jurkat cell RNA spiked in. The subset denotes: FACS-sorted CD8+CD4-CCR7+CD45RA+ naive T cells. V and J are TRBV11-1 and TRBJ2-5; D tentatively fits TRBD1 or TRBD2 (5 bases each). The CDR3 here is CASGGWQETQYL. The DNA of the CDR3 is TGTGCCAGCGGGGGTTGGCAAGAGACCCAGTACCTC.